This T cell receptor beta chain emerged from a study of CD8 T cells in Susac syndrome. Trimming at V came to 0 bases and at J to 1 base, leaving 5 bases not matched to a gene. The CDR3 is 16 residues long. The germline gives CDR1 DFQATT, CDR2 SNEGSKA (reference sequence). TEMRA cells were enriched by FACS, while CD8+ and CD4+ T cells were obtained through a negative isolation that was performed magnetically. Roughly 0.45 to 1 ug RNA was reverse transcribed with random hexamers. TCRdb re-called the immunoSEQ multiplex PCR reads with MiXCR, one entry per CDR3 protein. The sample holds around 230,000 distinct CDR3 sequences, about 96% seen once.

The V and J genes are TRBV20-1 and TRBJ2-5; TRBD2 matches 10 bases. The TCR was taken from a human donor with multiple sclerosis. What was sequenced was CD4+ T cells from PBMCs. CDR3 sequence: CSARDPSSGGQETQYF. CDR3 coding DNA: TGCAGTGCTAGAGATCCGTCTAGCGGGGGCCAAGAGACCCAGTACTTC.